This entry lists 28 T cell receptor beta chains sequenced from one sample in a study of CD8 T cells in ankylosing spondylitis. TCRdb processed the 5' RACE reads anew with MiXCR; each CDR3 protein has one entry. This table has about 160,000 distinct CDR3 sequences, around a tenth appearing once. The specimen was blood, either unsorted or a sorted T cell fraction (not recorded which). The receptors derive from a female donor with ankylosing spondylitis or in good health (not recorded which).

This clonotype has ten or more counts. V usage is TRBV29-1 and J usage is TRBJ2-1; TRBD2 matches 8 bases. The CDR3 has 13 residues. With V trimmed by 7 bases and J by 3 bases, 5 bases remained unmatched. CDR1 is SQVTM, CDR2 ANQGSEA, per germline. CDR3: CSAFLAGYNEQFF. DNA of the CDR3: TGCAGCGCTTTCCTAGCGGGCTACAATGAGCAGTTCTTC.

This chain uses TRBV6-1 with TRBJ2-5, with 9 bases fitting TRBD1. Trimming took 6 bases from V and 0 from J; bases not matched to a gene: 5. There are 15 residues in the CDR3. The germline V gene encodes CDR1 MNHNS and CDR2 SASEGT. The CDR3 spells CASSLGQGYQETQYF. The CDR3 DNA reads TGTGCCAGCAGCCTAGGACAGGGGTACCAAGAGACCCAGTACTTC.

V is TRBV4-1 and J is TRBJ2-1, with 8 bases matching TRBD2. After removal of 1 base from V and 2 bases from J, the junction contained 7 bases not matched to a gene. The CDR3 has 17 amino acids. Germline lookup yields CDR1 MGHRA and CDR2 YSYEKL. CDR3 residues: CASSQGLSGRTYNEQFF. In DNA, the CDR3 is TGCGCCAGCAGCCAAGGTTTGAGCGGGAGAACCTACAATGAGCAGTTCTTC.

In this sample, this clonotype turned up many times. CDR3 in DNA: TGTGCCAGCAGACCCAAGGCCCGAGGGGATGAGCAGTTCTTC. This sequence encodes CASRPKARGDEQFF. The chain links TRBV12-3 or TRBV12-4 to TRBJ2-1; the D gene could be TRBD1 or TRBD2 (5 bases each). The germline V and J ends were trimmed by 6 bases and 8 bases, with 17 bases remaining between them. This CDR3 comprises 14 residues.

This clonotype was detected only a few times. This chain links TRBV7-9 with TRBJ2-1; D tentatively reads TRBD1 or TRBD2 (5 bases each). The CDR3 totals 16 residues. Trimming took off 5 bases at V and 5 bases at J, with 19 bases between the two ends. Germline CDR1 is SEHNR and CDR2 is FQNEAQ (reference sequence). In DNA form, the CDR3 reads TGTGCCAGCAGCCCACGGGGACGAATTACCCACAATGAGCAGTTCTTC. It specifies CASSPRGRITHNEQFF.

This clonotype occurred a few times. The rearrangement links TRBV7-9 to TRBJ2-1, with D perhaps TRBD1 or TRBD2 (5 bases each). Trimming shortened V by 1 base and J by 9 bases, and 10 bases separated the two germline ends. This CDR3 has 13 amino acids. The germline V gene encodes CDR1 SEHNR and CDR2 FQNEAQ (reference sequence). The CDR3 spells CASSLGGVIEQFF. The DNA for the CDR3 is TGTGCCAGCAGCTTAGGAGGGGTGATTGAGCAGTTCTTC.

V is TRBV27 and J is TRBJ2-3, with D unresolved. V was pared by 9 bases and J by 6 bases, with 16 bases between. The germline V gene encodes CDR1 MNHEY and CDR2 SMNVEV (reference sequence). The length of the CDR3 is 13 residues. The CDR3 is CASSRAFGDTQYF. In DNA form, the CDR3 reads TGTGCCAGTTCTCGGGCCTTCGGGGATACGCAGTATTTT.

This clonotype was found many times. The chain combines TRBV10-3 with TRBJ2-7, with TRBD2 as a possible D gene (5 bases). Trimming left V 6 bases short and J 4 bases short, with 7 bases between. Germline CDR1 reads ENHRY; CDR2 reads SYGVKD. The CDR3 spans 11 residues. The CDR3: CAISPGYEQYF. DNA of the CDR3: TGTGCCATCAGCCCGGGGTACGAGCAGTACTTC.

Only a few counts were recorded for this clonotype. The chain carries TRBV20-1 and TRBJ2-2; the match to TRBD1 covers 7 bases. Germline V lookup: CDR1 DFQATT, CDR2 SNEGSKA (reference sequence). With V trimmed by 0 bases and J by 2 bases, 15 bases remained unmatched. The CDR3 totals 19 residues. The CDR3 region has the DNA TGCAGTGCTAGAGATCGAGTTACAGGGGCCCCAATAAACACCGGGGAGCTGTTTTTT. Encoded protein: CSARDRVTGAPINTGELFF.

The chain links TRBV2 to TRBJ2-1, with D possibly matching TRBD2 (6 bases). CDR3 length: 15 amino acids. Trimming took 6 bases from V and 7 from J, leaving 19 bases between them. Germline assignment: CDR1 SNHLY and CDR2 FYNNEI. The CDR3 nucleotides read TGTGCCAGCAGGGGGTGGCGGCGGGAAGGAAATGAGCAGTTCTTC. Translation: CASRGWRREGNEQFF.

This clonotype was seen only a few times. The chain is built from TRBV27 and TRBJ2-5; 9 bases match TRBD1. Germline-derived CDR1 and CDR2 are MNHEY and SMNVEV (reference sequence). This CDR3 spans 14 amino acids. The V gene end was trimmed by 6 bases and the J gene end by 5 bases; junction bases not matched to a gene: 7. The CDR3 DNA follows: TGTGCCAGCAGCGGACAGGGGTCGGGGGAGACCCAGTACTTC. Protein sequence: CASSGQGSGETQYF.

This clonotype was seen repeatedly, ten times or more. This chain links TRBV10-3 with TRBJ2-3, with D tentatively TRBD1 or TRBD2 (7 bases each). V was clipped by 11 bases and J by 6 bases, with 21 bases between them. CDR3 length: 14 amino acids. CDR1 ENHRY and CDR2 SYGVKD come from the germline V gene. The CDR3 nucleotides read TGTGCCGTAGGGGGGGGACAGAGGACGGATACGCAGTATTTT. It yields the protein CAVGGGQRTDTQYF.

Only a few counts were recorded for this clonotype. V is TRBV7-2 and J is TRBJ2-5; D remains ambiguous. In germline, CDR1 is SGHTA, CDR2 FQGNSA. Trimming shortened V by 6 bases and J by 5 bases, and 13 bases separated the two germline ends. This CDR3 is built from 13 residues. CDR3 sequence (DNA): TGTGCCAGCAGAGACCCCCCGCGGGAGACCCAGTACTTC. Amino acid sequence: CASRDPPRETQYF.

This clonotype was seen only a few times. The chain combines TRBV12-3 or TRBV12-4 with TRBJ2-7; 12 bases agree with TRBD2. This CDR3 is 17 amino acids long. The V segment lost 7 bases and the J segment 0 bases; nucleotides outside the gene matches: 10. The CDR3 loop is CASTLGGGLAGSYEQYF. The CDR3 nucleotides are TGTGCCAGCACTCTGGGGGGGGGACTAGCGGGCTCCTACGAGCAGTACTTC.

This clonotype has a handful of counts. The chain couples TRBV9 to TRBJ2-1; D might be TRBD2 (6 bases). Trimming left V 0 bases short and J 6 bases short, with 16 bases between. Per the germline V gene, CDR1 is SGDLS and CDR2 is YYNGEE. The CDR3 loop spans 16 amino acids. The CDR3 reads CASSVAGEAGRNEQFF. For the CDR3, the DNA is TGTGCCAGCAGCGTAGCTGGGGAGGCTGGTCGCAATGAGCAGTTCTTC.

In its sample, this clonotype was seen a few times. The chain recombines TRBV7-6 with TRBJ2-7; possibly TRBD1 or TRBD2 for D (5 bases each). The CDR3 is made up of 14 amino acids. Germline V gene sequence: CDR1 SGHVS, CDR2 FNYEAQ. V dropped 3 bases and J dropped 5 bases, with 14 bases sitting between them. CDR3 region: CASSFLDQGDEQYF. The CDR3 DNA is TGTGCCAGCAGCTTCCTGGATCAGGGAGACGAGCAGTACTTC.

This rearrangement joins TRBV9 to TRBJ1-1, with a weak D call TRBD1 (6 bases). Trimming removed 3 bases at V and 6 bases at J, with 18 bases between. The germline V gene has CDR1 SGDLS and CDR2 YYNGEE. The CDR3 loop spans 15 amino acids. Here the CDR3 reads CASSDTGHPAAEAFF. Written as DNA, the CDR3 is TGTGCCAGCAGCGATACGGGACACCCGGCGGCTGAAGCTTTCTTT.

This clonotype was seen many times. The chain carries TRBV29-1 and TRBJ2-1; 7 bases are a match to TRBD2. The V and J ends lost 6 bases and 6 bases, in that order; junction bases with no gene match: 8. The CDR3 covers 13 residues. Germline values: CDR1 SQVTM, CDR2 ANQGSEA. As DNA, the CDR3 is TGCAGCGTCCCCCCGGGAGGCGGCAATGAGCAGTTCTTC. As protein: CSVPPGGGNEQFF.

This clonotype has at least ten counts. The rearrangement links TRBV4-1 to TRBJ2-3; TRBD1 aligns across 8 bases. With V trimmed by 0 bases and J by 6 bases, 5 bases remained unmatched. CDR1 and CDR2 from the germline V gene are MGHRA and YSYEKL. The CDR3 length is 15 residues. The CDR3 loop is CASSQDGQGSDTQYF. CDR3 sequence (DNA): TGCGCCAGCAGCCAAGATGGACAGGGCTCCGATACGCAGTATTTT.

The CDR3 DNA sequence: TGTGCCACCACTATAACAAGGACAGGGTCTAGCACAGATACGCAGTATTTT. Translation gives CATTITRTGSSTDTQYF. J is TRBJ2-3 and V is TRBV27; 8 bases align to TRBD1. The CDR3 consists of 17 residues. The germline V gene encodes CDR1 MNHEY and CDR2 SMNVEV (reference sequence). J was trimmed by 0 bases and V by 10 bases; bases with no gene match: 15.

The rearrangement links TRBV12-3 or TRBV12-4 to TRBJ1-1; 9 nucleotides match TRBD1. CDR3 length equals 15 residues. With 6 bases clipped from V and 8 bases from J, the junction kept 13 bases outside the gene matches. CDR3 DNA: TGTGCCAGCAGCCCAGCCGGGACAGGGTTTCCAGAAGCTTTCTTT. Protein sequence: CASSPAGTGFPEAFF.

This clonotype was detected only a few times. J is TRBJ2-1 and V is TRBV12-5; the D call may be TRBD1 or TRBD2 (5 bases each). This CDR3 contains 18 residues. The germline gives CDR1 LGHNT, CDR2 FRNRAP. V dropped 3 bases and J dropped 0 bases, with 18 bases sitting between them. CDR3 DNA: TGTGCTAGTGGTTTTGGGACGGATAATCCCTACTCCTACAATGAGCAGTTCTTC. Translation gives CASGFGTDNPYSYNEQFF.

The chain has TRBV7-9 and TRBJ2-7, with TRBD1 matching over 8 bases. Germline loops: CDR1 SEHNR, CDR2 FQNEAQ (reference sequence). J lost 6 bases, V lost 6 bases, and 7 bases had no gene match. This CDR3 spans 13 amino acids. CDR3 bases: TGTGCCAGCAGGGAGGGACAGGTCAGCGAGCAGTACTTC. Its protein product is CASREGQVSEQYF.

This clonotype appeared a few times. The CDR3 nucleotides are TGCGCCAGCAGCCAAGATCCTCACGGGAGTATGAACACCGGGGAGCTGTTTTTT. It is translated as CASSQDPHGSMNTGELFF. This sequence joins TRBV4-3 and TRBJ2-2, with D perhaps TRBD2 (6 bases). Germline V gives CDR1 LGHNA, CDR2 YSLEER. V was pared by 0 bases and J by 1 base, with 15 bases between. This CDR3 has 18 residues.

This clonotype has only a few counts. J is TRBJ2-1 and V is TRBV27, with 16 nucleotides matching TRBD2. V gave up 3 bases and J gave up 6 bases; unmatched junction bases: 5. Germline values: CDR1 MNHEY, CDR2 SMNVEV (reference sequence). The CDR3 spans 17 residues. The CDR3 loop reads CASSLGGTSGRANEQFF. The CDR3 region has the DNA TGTGCCAGCAGTTTGGGAGGGACTAGCGGGAGGGCCAATGAGCAGTTCTTC.

As to this clonotype: With a much larger clone just one base away, this may be a read error. The CDR3 region has the DNA TGTGCCAGCAGCTTAGACACGAACACTGAAGCTTTCTTT. It translates to CASSLDTNTEAFF. The genes are TRBV7-8 and TRBJ1-1; D is undetermined. The V end was cut by 1 base, the J end by 1 base, with 4 bases between. The CDR3 sequence is 13 residues long. Germline CDR1 reads SGHVS; CDR2 reads FQNEAQ.

This clonotype was seen more than once but under ten times. The V gene is TRBV6-2 or TRBV6-3, the J gene TRBJ2-1; D might be TRBD2 (6 bases). Germline-derived CDR1 and CDR2 are MNHEY and SVGEGT. V dropped 3 bases and J dropped 3 bases, with 21 bases sitting between them. The CDR3 spans 18 residues. CDR3 bases: TGTGCCAGCAGTTATCTCAATCCCCCCTCTAGCGACTACAATGAGCAGTTCTTC. This translates into CASSYLNPPSSDYNEQFF.

This clonotype has a handful of counts. This chain uses TRBV12-5 with TRBJ1-4; the D gene is possibly TRBD1 (5 bases). The CDR3 length is 16 residues. Germline CDR1 is LGHNT and CDR2 is FRNRAP. Trimming took 1 base from V and 8 from J, leaving 17 bases between them. For the CDR3, the DNA is TGTGCTAGTGGTTTGGGCCTCACAGGACCCAGCGAAAAACTGTTTTTT. It is translated as CASGLGLTGPSEKLFF.